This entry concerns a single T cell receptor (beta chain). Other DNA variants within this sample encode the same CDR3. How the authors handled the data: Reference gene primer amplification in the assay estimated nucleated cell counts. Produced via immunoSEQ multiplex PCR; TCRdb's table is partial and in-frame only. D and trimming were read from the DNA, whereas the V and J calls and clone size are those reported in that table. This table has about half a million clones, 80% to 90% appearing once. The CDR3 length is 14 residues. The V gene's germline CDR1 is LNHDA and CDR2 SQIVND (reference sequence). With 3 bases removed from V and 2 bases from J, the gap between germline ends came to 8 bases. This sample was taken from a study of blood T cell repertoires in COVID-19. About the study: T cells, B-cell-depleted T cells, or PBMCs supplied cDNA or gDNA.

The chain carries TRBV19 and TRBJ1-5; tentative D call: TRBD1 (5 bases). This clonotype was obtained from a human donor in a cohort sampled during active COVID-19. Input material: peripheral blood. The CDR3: CASSIRRGNQPQHF. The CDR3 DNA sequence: TGTGCCAGTAGTATCCGCAGGGGCAATCAGCCCCAGCATTTT.